The next 16 T cell receptor beta chains were all read from a single sample in a study of cytomegalovirus exposure and HLA in healthy donors. PCR used 60 Vbeta primers and 13 Jbeta primers. TCRdb's copy holds only in-frame clones and misses some; the assay was immunoSEQ multiplex PCR. The sample includes 120,000 to 150,000 clones. The sequenced sample was PBMCs. These receptors all come from a young woman in good health and CMV-seronegative.

The rearrangement uses TRBV6-6 and TRBJ2-3; D is uncertain. V lost 2 bases and J 2 bases, leaving 8 bases between the germline ends. Germline CDR1 and CDR2: MNHNY and SVGAGI (reference sequence). This CDR3 spans 14 amino acids. CDR3 bases: TGTGCCAGCAGTTACGGTACAAACACAGATACGCAGTATTTT. It specifies CASSYGTNTDTQYF.

The chain employs TRBV7-8 and TRBJ1-2, with 7 bases matching TRBD1. The V and J ends lost 5 bases and 4 bases, in that order; junction bases with no gene match: 10. The CDR3 contains 15 residues. Germline loops: CDR1 SGHVS, CDR2 FQNEAQ. Here the CDR3 reads CASSLRQGSTYGYTF. The CDR3 coding sequence is TGTGCCAGCAGCCTCAGACAGGGTAGCACCTATGGCTACACCTTC.

This rearrangement joins TRBV5-6 to TRBJ2-1, with D uncertain. The length of the CDR3 is 14 residues. V was clipped by 0 bases and J by 0 bases, with 4 bases between them. Germline CDR1 SGHDT, CDR2 YYEEEE. CDR3 in amino acids: CASSLVSSYNEQFF. The CDR3 DNA reads TGTGCCAGCAGCTTGGTGAGCTCCTACAATGAGCAGTTCTTC.

The chain links TRBV4-2 to TRBJ1-2; TRBD1 agrees at 9 bases. CDR3 length equals 15 residues. V was clipped by 0 bases and J by 8 bases; unmatched bases: 7. Germline V gene data show CDR1 as LGHNA and CDR2 as YNFKEQ. CDR3 DNA: TGTGCCAGCAGCCAAGATTGGACAGGGGTCAGGGGCTACACCTTC. This codes for CASSQDWTGVRGYTF.

The rearrangement uses TRBV12-5 and TRBJ2-2; 14 positions match TRBD2. Per the germline V gene, CDR1 is LGHNT and CDR2 is FRNRAP. There are 20 residues in the CDR3. The V and J ends lost 2 bases and 3 bases, in that order; junction bases with no gene match: 11. CDR3 nucleotide sequence: TGTGCTAGTGGTTTGCCCCCCCAGACTAGCGGGAGGGCCCACACCGGGGAGCTGTTTTTT. Translated: CASGLPPQTSGRAHTGELFF.

This chain links TRBV29-1 with TRBJ2-5, with 11 bases aligning to TRBD2. J lost 1 base, V lost 7 bases, and 8 bases had no gene match. Per the germline V gene, CDR1 is SQVTM and CDR2 is ANQGSEA. The CDR3 consists of 15 residues. The chain's CDR3 is CSGYSGRVPQETQYF. CDR3 DNA: TGCAGCGGGTATAGCGGGAGGGTTCCCCAAGAGACCCAGTACTTC.

The chain links TRBV15 to TRBJ2-2; TRBD2 agrees at 8 bases. CDR3 length: 16 amino acids. Germline V lookup: CDR1 LNHNV, CDR2 YYDKDF (reference sequence). With 6 bases clipped from V and 5 bases from J, the junction kept 11 bases outside the gene matches. For the CDR3, the DNA is TGTGCCACCAGACATTCCAGCGGGAGTGGGACCGGGGAGCTGTTTTTT. Its translation: CATRHSSGSGTGELFF.

This chain uses TRBV6-5 with TRBJ2-7; D not certain. V lost 5 bases and J 4 bases, leaving 12 bases between the germline ends. Germline V CDR1 and CDR2: MNHEY, SVGAGI. The length of the CDR3 is 13 residues. The CDR3 sequence: CASSEASMYEQYV. The CDR3, as DNA: TGTGCCAGCAGTGAAGCGTCTATGTACGAGCAGTACGTC.

About this clone: Germline and junction disagree at one end, which may indicate a read error. The V gene is TRBV12-5, the J gene TRBJ1-2, with TRBD1 as a possible D gene (5 bases). This CDR3 is 16 amino acids long. In germline, CDR1 is LGHNT, CDR2 FRNRAP. This CDR3 reads CAGGSAVGAVQYGYTF. The CDR3, as DNA: TGTGCTGGTGGTTCCGCGGTAGGGGCAGTACAGTATGGCTACACCTTC.

The chain links TRBV6-5 to TRBJ1-3, with D perhaps TRBD1 (5 bases). Per germline, CDR1 MNHEY and CDR2 SVGAGI. The CDR3 runs to 16 residues. V lost 0 bases and J lost 0, with 9 bases in between. This CDR3 is CASSYSDSLSGNTIYF. CDR3 DNA sequence: TGTGCCAGCAGTTACTCCGACAGTCTCTCTGGAAACACCATATATTTT.

The chain employs TRBV10-1 and TRBJ1-1; 9 nucleotides match TRBD1. V trimming: 4 bases; J trimming: 3 bases; junction bases outside the gene matches: 0. CDR1 and CDR2 from the germline V gene are WNHNN and SYGVQD (reference sequence). CDR3 size: 13 residues. As DNA, the CDR3 is TGCGCCAGCAGTGGGACAGGGGACACTGAAGCTTTCTTT. The encoded protein is CASSGTGDTEAFF.

This rearrangement joins TRBV5-1 to TRBJ1-1, with TRBD1 matching over 7 bases. Looked up from germline, CDR1 is SGHRS and CDR2 is YFSETQ. V shed 4 bases, J shed 6 bases, and the junction held 9 bases outside the gene matches. The CDR3 is 14 amino acids. The CDR3 coding sequence is TGCGCCAGCAGCAGACAGGGTTCCCATGCTGAAGCTTTCTTT. It is translated as CASSRQGSHAEAFF.

The CDR3 DNA reads as TGTGCCATCAGTGAGTCCATAGCGGGAAACGCGTTCTTC. It is translated as CAISESIAGNAFF. The chain employs TRBV10-3 and TRBJ2-1, with 8 bases that match TRBD2. V lost 0 bases and J lost 15; bases outside the gene matches: 7. The CDR3 loop spans 13 amino acids. CDR1 and CDR2 (germline): ENHRY, SYGVKD.

The V call is TRBV28, the J call TRBJ2-7; 11 nucleotides match TRBD2. With 5 bases clipped from V and 1 base from J, the junction kept 7 bases outside the gene matches. The CDR3 is made up of 16 amino acids. Per the germline V gene, CDR1 is MDHEN and CDR2 is SYDVKM. CDR3 nucleotides: TGTGCCAGCAGTGAGAGACTAGCGGGATTTTCCTACGAGCAGTACTTC. Residues: CASSERLAGFSYEQYF.

V is TRBV5-4 and J is TRBJ1-1; D ambiguous. V was shortened by 4 bases and J by 1 base, with 2 bases between the two germline ends. This CDR3 comprises 11 residues. The germline CDR1 and CDR2 sequences are SGHNT and YYREEE (reference sequence). The DNA for the CDR3 is TGTGCCAGCAGCCGGAACACTGAAGCTTTCTTT. Translating gives CASSRNTEAFF.

The chain employs TRBV19 and TRBJ2-7; 11 nucleotides line up with TRBD1. Per germline, CDR1 LNHDA and CDR2 SQIVND (reference sequence). After removal of 4 bases from V and 3 bases from J, the junction contained 8 bases not matched to a gene. The CDR3 is 16 residues long. CDR3 residues: CASSTQTGTGGYEQYF. For the CDR3, the DNA is TGTGCCAGTAGTACCCAGACCGGGACAGGGGGCTACGAGCAGTACTTC.